This TCR beta chain was documented in a study of T-cell memory formation after mild COVID-19. Germline lookup yields CDR1 MNHNS and CDR2 SASEGT. Trimming removed 8 bases from V and 1 base from J, with 16 bases in between. CDR3 length equals 15 residues. TCRdb reanalysed the 5' RACE reads using MiXCR and keeps one entry per CDR3 protein. The sample gives fewer than 650,000 distinct CDR3 sequences, around 15% of which show up once; 8.1% is in the top ten. This clonotype has just a few counts. Sequenced: PBMCs or a T cell subset sorted from them (not recorded which). The TCR comes from an adult woman who had mild COVID-19 (a few samples of this study predate the infection). Cell type and time point are not known. V and J are TRBV6-1 and TRBJ2-3; D assignment may be TRBD1 or TRBD2 (5 bases each). CDR3 residues: CASLYGGWGTDTQYF. CDR3 sequence (DNA): TGTGCCAGCCTCTATGGGGGATGGGGCACAGATACGCAGTATTTT.